This T cell receptor (beta chain) was obtained from a study of blood T cell repertoires in COVID-19. Turning to the study itself: The United States, Italy and Spain provided the acute and convalescent COVID-19 samples.

A word on this clone: Other DNA variants within this sample encode the same CDR3.

The assay was immunoSEQ multiplex PCR, and TCRdb's table has in-frame clones only and misses some. The sample lists approximately 200,000 clones; more than 75% were seen once. One Seattle source followed patients from active infection through their disease course. The CDR3 totals 14 residues. Germline-derived CDR1 and CDR2 are SGHRS and YFSETQ. The germline V and J ends were trimmed by 1 base and 1 base, with 8 bases remaining between them. The sequence was collected from a person in their 70s with COVID-19, enrolled during active disease. Material: peripheral blood. This chain joins TRBV5-1 and TRBJ1-2; TRBD1 is a possible D gene (5 bases). For the CDR3, the DNA is TGCGCCAGCAGCTTGTCGCAGGGTAACTATGGCTACACCTTC. Amino acid sequence: CASSLSQGNYGYTF.